One sample yielded the 24 T cell receptor beta chains listed below, sequenced in a study of T cell clonality in common variable immunodeficiency. Study-wide results and caveats: Fewer deletions and N-nucleotide insertions were reportedly seen in common variable immunodeficiency TCR beta sequences.

Clones were sequenced by immunoSEQ multiplex PCR, and TCRdb holds only the in-frame ones, with some missing. The repertoire shows more than 20,000 clones, none seen only once; the top ten take around 2.5%. These TCRs are of unknown antigen specificity. The sequencing input was peripheral blood mononuclear cells. Receptors were obtained from a human donor with common variable immunodeficiency.

This clone was counted many times. The read is 3 residues too short to cover the CDR3 end, so that end is filled in from the germline J gene. The chain employs TRBV6-2 or TRBV6-3 and TRBJ2-6; D possibly corresponds to TRBD1 (6 bases). The V end lost 6 bases, the J end lost 4 bases, and 13 bases lay between the germline ends. There are 15 residues in the CDR3. Per germline, CDR1 MNHEY and CDR2 SVGEGT. CDR3 amino acids: CASRQTGAGANVLTF. The CDR3 DNA, read in part, is TGTGCCAGCAGACAGACAGGAGCCGGGGCCAACGTC.

This clone has a count of ten or more. The read terminates 3 residues before the CDR3 end, so the remaining end is supplied by the germline J gene. The chain links TRBV7-2 to TRBJ2-7, with 10 bases matching TRBD1. The CDR3 contains 16 residues. The V gene's germline CDR1 is SGHTA and CDR2 FQGNSA. V was clipped by 0 bases and J by 5 bases; unmatched bases: 7. CDR3 amino acids: CASSLATGGSSHEQYF. The DNA read from the CDR3 is TGTGCCAGCAGCTTAGCGACAGGGGGCTCGTCCCACGAG.

Ten or more counts support this clone. The read terminates 3 residues ahead of where the CDR3 ends, so the germline J gene completes it. The J gene is TRBJ1-6, the V gene TRBV7-8; weak D call: TRBD1 (5 bases). Trimming pared 0 bases from V and 3 bases from J, leaving 12 bases between. The CDR3 totals 17 residues. Germline values: CDR1 SGHVS, CDR2 FQNEAQ. CDR3: CASSLARGASYNSPLHF. The part of the CDR3 DNA that was read is TGTGCCAGCAGCTTAGCGCGTGGGGCGAGCTATAATTCACCC.

The table lists this clone with many counts. Relative to the germline gene, one junction end is altered; a read error may explain this. The CDR3 end falls 3 residues outside the read, so it is completed with the germline J gene. The chain employs TRBV4-2 and TRBJ2-5; D gene unclear. The germline gives CDR1 LGHNA, CDR2 YNFKEQ. This CDR3 spans 13 amino acids. The covered CDR3 bases are TGCGCCAGCAGCTCCTCCCCTCGGGAGACC. This sequence encodes CASSSSPRET. The complete CDR3 sequence is CASSSSPRETQYF.

This clone was seen at least ten times. The DNA ends 3 residues before the CDR3 does, and the rest of the CDR3 is filled in from the germline J gene. The V call is TRBV20-1, the J call TRBJ2-1; TRBD1 matches 8 bases. The CDR3 is 15 residues long. The trim removed 5 bases at V and 2 bases at J, leaving 8 bases unmatched. The germline gives CDR1 DFQATT, CDR2 SNEGSKA (reference sequence). The part of the CDR3 DNA that was read is TGCAGTGCTCCAAGACAGGGGTCGCCCTACAATGAG. It encodes CSAPRQGSPYNE. From start to end, the CDR3 is CSAPRQGSPYNEQFF.

In this sample, this clone turned up many times. The read ends 3 residues before the CDR3 terminus; that terminus is restored from the germline J gene. V usage is TRBV13 and J usage is TRBJ2-3; 8 nucleotides line up with TRBD1. Germline V gene data show CDR1 as PRHDT and CDR2 as FYEKMQ (reference sequence). The V segment lost 2 bases and the J segment 5 bases; nucleotides outside the gene matches: 21. This CDR3 is built from 20 residues. CDR3 DNA, as far as it was read: TGTGCCAGCAGCTTACATTTGCCCCTACTTACGACAGGGGTTATAGATACG. Residues: CASSLHLPLLTTGVIDT. The whole CDR3 protein is CASSLHLPLLTTGVIDTQYF. The full variable domain, its missing parts supplied by reference TRBV13 and TRBJ2-3, is AAGVIQSPRHLIKEKRETATLKCYPIPRHDTVYWYQQGPGQDPQFLISFYEKMQSDKGSIPDRFSAQQFSDYHSELNMSSLELGDSALYFCASSLHLPLLTTGVIDTQYFGPGTRLTVL.

This clone appeared many times. The CDR3 goes on 3 residues after the read ends, and that part is filled in from the germline J gene. This chain joins TRBV5-1 and TRBJ2-1, with TRBD1 matching over 7 bases. Germline CDR1 reads SGHRS; CDR2 reads YFSETQ. The CDR3 length is 13 residues. Germline trimming cut 3 bases from V and 6 bases from J; bases unmatched to any gene: 3. CDR3 bases read: TGCGCCAGCAGCTATGACAGGGTCAATGAG. Residues: CASSYDRVNE. The CDR3 in its entirety is CASSYDRVNEQFF.

There are many counts of this clone. CDR3: CASSPGMGAGETQYF. CDR3 bases read: TGCGCCAGCAGCCCGGGGATGGGGGCAGGCGAGACC. This sequence joins TRBV4-1 and TRBJ2-5; tentatively, D is TRBD1 (6 bases). The CDR3 end falls 3 residues outside the read, so it is completed with the germline J gene. The CDR3 runs 15 residues. Trimming stripped 4 bases from V and 5 bases from J, with 17 bases between. Germline CDR1 MGHRA, CDR2 YSYEKL.

This clone has ten or more counts. The sequenced fragment ends 3 residues before the CDR3 boundary, so the rest is inferred from the germline J gene. The sample carries other DNA sequences with the same CDR3. The genes are TRBV5-4 and TRBJ2-1; D unclear. V lost 4 bases to trimming and J lost 9 bases, with 8 bases between them. The CDR3 totals 11 residues. Germline CDR1 is SGHNT and CDR2 is YYREEE (reference sequence). The CDR3 DNA, read in part, is TGTGCCAGCAGCCGACCAGGTGAG. Its protein product is CASSRPGE. The CDR3 as a whole reads CASSRPGEQFF.

This clone was detected many times. The DNA ends 3 residues before the CDR3 does, and the rest of the CDR3 is filled in from the germline J gene. This chain uses TRBV7-9 with TRBJ2-1; D call uncertain. The CDR3 is 14 amino acids. Trimming shortened V by 5 bases and J by 8 bases, and 16 bases separated the two germline ends. Germline V gives CDR1 SEHNR, CDR2 FQNEAQ (reference sequence). The CDR3 region is CASSPPTLSDEQFF. CDR3 DNA, as far as it was read: TGTGCCAGCAGCCCACCAACCCTCAGCGATGAG.

This clone came up many times. The CDR3 goes on 3 residues after the read ends, and that part is filled in from the germline J gene. Other DNA sequences from this sample encode an identical CDR3 as well. The chain employs TRBV30 and TRBJ1-4; no definite D call. Trimming took 3 bases from V and 7 from J, leaving 18 bases between them. The CDR3 covers 15 residues. The V gene's germline CDR1 is GTSNPN and CDR2 SVGIG (reference sequence). The DNA read from the CDR3 is TGTGCCTGGAGCGTACCTCTACCTTCCGGTGAAAAA. Translation: CAWSVPLPSGEK. The entire CDR3 protein reads CAWSVPLPSGEKLFF.

This clone was observed a handful of times. Read coverage stops 3 residues before the CDR3 terminus; the germline J gene supplies the remainder. This chain connects TRBV6-4 to TRBJ2-7; perhaps TRBD1 as D (6 bases). The CDR3 has 20 amino acids. The germline V gene has CDR1 MRHNA and CDR2 SNTAGT. V lost 0 bases and J 2 bases, leaving 26 bases between the germline ends. The CDR3 loop is CASSDSYKFFHGTPAYEQYF. The sequenced part of the CDR3 DNA is TGTGCCAGCAGTGACTCGTATAAGTTCTTTCACGGGACACCGGCCTACGAG.

Within the sample, this clone is medium-sized. The read falls 3 residues short of the CDR3 end, and the missing part is taken from the germline J gene. The chain recombines TRBV7-2 with TRBJ2-7; D is possibly TRBD2 (5 bases). V was trimmed by 0 bases and J by 3 bases, leaving 6 bases between them. CDR1 SGHTA and CDR2 FQGNSA come from the germline V gene. CDR3 size: 13 residues. The CDR3 region is CASSLAGVYEQYF. Incomplete CDR3 DNA: TGTGCCAGCAGCTTAGCCGGGGTCTACGAG.

This clone was counted ten times or more. Coverage ceases 3 residues before the CDR3 finishes, and the germline J gene fills in the end. This chain links TRBV2 with TRBJ1-1; TRBD1 might be the D (5 bases). Germline V gene lookup returns CDR1 SNHLY and CDR2 FYNNEI. V was pared by 7 bases and J by 0 bases, with 12 bases between. The CDR3 length is 14 residues. The DNA read from the CDR3 is TGTGCCAGCAACACCGACAGAATGAACACTGAA. Translated, it gives CASNTDRMNTE. The full CDR3 protein is CASNTDRMNTEAFF.

This clone was counted a few times. The read terminates 3 residues before the CDR3 end, so the remaining end is supplied by the germline J gene. The identical CDR3 is also encoded by other nucleotide sequences in the sample. This rearrangement joins TRBV30 to TRBJ1-2; TRBD1 matches 9 bases. Per germline, CDR1 GTSNPN and CDR2 SVGIG (reference sequence). The CDR3 runs to 14 residues. The CDR3 sequence: CAWSPTGGGLGYTF. The CDR3 DNA, read in part, is TGTGCCTGGAGTCCCACAGGGGGCGGGTTAGGC.

The sample holds many counts of this clone. The read terminates 3 residues ahead of where the CDR3 ends, so the germline J gene completes it. This chain uses TRBV5-1 with TRBJ2-5, with 9 bases matching TRBD2. V dropped 4 bases and J dropped 2; count of bases not matched to a gene: 9. There are 16 residues in the CDR3. CDR1 is SGHRS, CDR2 YFSETQ, per germline. CDR3 residues: CASSVGSGGRQETQYF. The CDR3 DNA, read in part, is TGCGCCAGCAGCGTCGGTAGCGGGGGACGGCAAGAGACC. Variable domain in full (rest from reference TRBV5-1 and TRBJ2-5): KAGVTQTPRYLIKTRGQQVTLSCSPISGHRSVSWYQQTPGQGLQFLFEYFSETQRNKGNFPGRFSGRQFSNSRSEMNVSTLELGDSALYLCASSVGSGGRQETQYFGPGTRLLVL.

This clone has ten or more counts. The read finishes 3 residues shy of the CDR3 end, and the germline J gene is used to complete it. The V and J genes are TRBV29-1 and TRBJ1-2, with TRBD1 as a possible D gene (5 bases). The CDR3 length is 11 residues. Trimming removed 8 bases at V and 2 bases at J, with 9 bases between. Germline-derived CDR1 and CDR2 are SQVTM and ANQGSEA. CDR3 loop: CSTGGNYGYTF. The sequenced part of the CDR3 DNA is TGCAGCACTGGGGGGAACTATGGC.

This clone was counted ten times or more. With the read ending 3 residues before the CDR3 end, the germline J gene is used to fill in that end. V usage is TRBV7-8 and J usage is TRBJ2-7; maybe TRBD1 (5 bases). This CDR3 is built from 16 residues. The V and J ends lost 0 bases and 0 bases respectively, with 12 bases between them. CDR1 and CDR2 (germline): SGHVS, FQNEAQ. CDR3: CASSLAWGPSSYEQYF. CDR3 DNA (partial): TGTGCCAGCAGCTTAGCTTGGGGCCCTAGCTCCTACGAG. Using reference TRBV7-8 and TRBJ2-7 for the parts outside the CDR3, the full variable domain is GAGVSQSPRYKVAKRGQDVALRCDPISGHVSLFWYQQALGQGPEFLTYFQNEAQLDKSGLPSDRFFAERPEGSVSTLKIQRTQQEDSAVYLCASSLAWGPSSYEQYFGPGTRLTVT.

This clone was seen ten or more times. The read terminates 3 residues ahead of where the CDR3 ends, so the germline J gene completes it. V gene TRBV6-1 combines with J gene TRBJ2-3, with D possibly TRBD2 on 5 matching bases. The CDR3 has 15 residues. Trimming cost V 1 base and J 3 bases, with 11 bases left between them. Germline V lookup: CDR1 MNHNS, CDR2 SASEGT. Partial CDR3 DNA: TGTGCCAGCAGTGAAGATTGGCGAGGGACAGATACG. Amino acid sequence: CASSEDWRGTDT. In full, the CDR3 is CASSEDWRGTDTQYF.

This clone is termed medium-sized (0.01 to 0.1%). The CDR3 is cut off 3 residues early in the read; its end comes from the germline J gene. This chain links TRBV29-1 with TRBJ2-7; weak D call: TRBD1 (5 bases). Trimming removed 2 bases at V and 6 bases at J, with 17 bases between. The germline gives CDR1 SQVTM, CDR2 ANQGSEA. The CDR3 has 14 amino acids. The sequenced CDR3 bases are TGCAGCGTTGAAAAGAATCAGGGATCAAGCGAG. It codes for CSVEKNQGSSE. The complete CDR3 protein is CSVEKNQGSSEQYF.

The sample holds many counts of this clone. The CDR3 end lies 3 residues beyond the end of the read and is filled in from the germline J gene. The V and J genes are TRBV6-2 or TRBV6-3 and TRBJ2-3; 8 bases match TRBD1. The V gene's germline CDR1 is MNHEY and CDR2 SVGEGT. The V segment lost 6 bases and the J segment 3 bases; nucleotides outside the gene matches: 11. This CDR3 contains 16 residues. CDR3 loop: CASSRNAGGATDTQYF. The covered CDR3 bases are TGTGCCAGCAGCAGAAACGCAGGGGGCGCGACAGATACG.

This clone was counted at least ten times. Coverage ceases 3 residues before the CDR3 finishes, and the germline J gene fills in the end. This chain connects TRBV7-6 to TRBJ2-1; 9 positions agree with TRBD1. CDR3 length: 18 amino acids. V trimming: 1 base; J trimming: 3 bases; junction bases outside the gene matches: 10. CDR1 and CDR2 (germline): SGHVS, FNYEAQ. The CDR3 region is CASSLGELDRGIYNEQFF. The covered CDR3 bases are TGTGCCAGCAGCTTAGGGGAGCTCGACAGGGGGATCTACAATGAG.

In its sample, this clone was seen many times. Coverage ceases 3 residues before the CDR3 finishes, and the germline J gene fills in the end. The chain recombines TRBV3-1 (or the pseudogene TRBV3-2) with TRBJ2-1; 9 nucleotides align to TRBD2. CDR1 and CDR2 (germline): LGHDT, YNNKEL (reference sequence). The CDR3 is 14 amino acids. The J segment lost 7 bases and the V segment lost 3 bases, leaving 4 bases of the junction unmatched. The covered CDR3 bases are TGTGCCAGCAGCCAGCGGGGGGGCGATAATGAG. Protein product: CASSQRGGDNE. The whole CDR3 region reads CASSQRGGDNEQFF.

This clone appeared many times. The sequenced CDR3 bases are TGTGCCAGCACCCCCAGATGGGACAGGAGCAATCAGCCC. Its translation: CASTPRWDRSNQP. The whole CDR3 region reads CASTPRWDRSNQPQHF. This chain uses TRBV6-2 or TRBV6-3 with TRBJ1-5, with TRBD1 identical over 8 bases. The CDR3 end is not reached by the read, which stops 3 residues before it; the germline J gene fills it in. This CDR3 comprises 16 residues. The junction had 9 bases not matched to a gene; V was cut back by 7 bases and J by 1 base. Germline V gene sequence: CDR1 MNHEY, CDR2 SVGEGT.